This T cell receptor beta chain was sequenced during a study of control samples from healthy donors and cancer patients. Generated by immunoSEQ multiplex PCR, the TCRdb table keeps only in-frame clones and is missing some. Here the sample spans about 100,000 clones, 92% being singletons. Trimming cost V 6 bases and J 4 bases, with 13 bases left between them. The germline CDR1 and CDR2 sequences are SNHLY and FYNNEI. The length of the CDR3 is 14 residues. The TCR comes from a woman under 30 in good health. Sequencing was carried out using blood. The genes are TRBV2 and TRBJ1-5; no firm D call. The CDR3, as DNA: TGTGCCAGCAGAGACTCACATAATAATCAGCCCCAGCATTTT. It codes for CASRDSHNNQPQHF.